These T cell receptor beta chains were read from a single sample in a study of CD8+ T cells in alopecia areata. Produced via immunoSEQ multiplex PCR; TCRdb's table is partial and in-frame only. The sample carries nearly 110,000 clones, 84% recorded once. The sample was CD8+ T cells sorted from blood, taken at week 24, from a patient treated with tofacitinib. These TCRs come from a human donor with alopecia areata. CDR3s include the opening cysteine and the closing phenylalanine or tryptophan. The D gene is left open where the match is weak. Expanded clones are given a class, and other clones once, few, many or no size at all.

abundance	v_gene	j_gene	d_gene	CDR3aa	CDR3nt
-	TRBV2	TRBJ2-7	-	CAAGMSPAYEQYF	TGTGCCGCAGGGATGAGTCCAGCCTACGAGCAGTACTTC
-	TRBV6-5	TRBJ1-5	-	CASRSRGNQPQHF	TGTGCCAGCCGTAGCCGAGGCAATCAGCCCCAGCATTTT
-	TRBV7-9	TRBJ2-1	-	CASSLIPISYNEQFF	TGTGCCAGCAGCTTAATTCCGATCTCCTACAATGAGCAGTTCTTC
-	TRBV5-4	TRBJ2-1	-	CASSLGGDEQFF	TGTGCCAGCAGCTTGGGTGGAGATGAGCAGTTCTTC
-	TRBV29-1	TRBJ2-1	TRBD1	CSVEERRQGALDEQFF	TGCAGCGTTGAAGAGAGGAGACAGGGGGCCTTGGATGAGCAGTTCTTC
-	TRBV5-4	TRBJ2-4	-	CASSFPGRSNIQYF	TGTGCCAGCAGCTTTCCCGGAAGATCAAACATTCAGTACTTC
once	TRBV27	TRBJ2-7	-	CASSHQGKFYEQYF	TGTGCCAGCAGCCATCAGGGGAAATTCTACGAGCAGTACTTC
-	TRBV25-1	TRBJ2-7	-	CASSELSVYEQYF	TGTGCCAGCAGTGAATTAAGTGTCTACGAGCAGTACTTC
-	TRBV10-2	TRBJ1-6	-	CASSETGSSYNSPLHF	TGCGCCAGCAGTGAGACAGGGAGCTCCTATAATTCACCCCTCCACTTT
-	TRBV7-3	TRBJ1-1	-	CASSSEGTERLDTEAFF	TGTGCCAGCAGCTCGGAGGGCACAGAGCGCTTGGACACTGAAGCTTTCTTT
-	TRBV11-3	TRBJ2-1	-	CASSLAAAGAYYNEQFF	TGTGCCAGCAGCTTAGCGGCCGCGGGGGCTTACTACAATGAGCAGTTCTTC
few	TRBV7-8	TRBJ2-3	-	CASSSSSGADTQYF	TGTGCCAGCAGCTCGTCATCGGGGGCCGATACGCAGTATTTT
-	TRBV4-1	TRBJ1-1	-	CASSPPGGSEAFF	TGCGCCAGCAGCCCCCCAGGCGGGTCTGAAGCTTTCTTT
-	TRBV2	TRBJ2-7	-	CASSEDGVYEQYF	TGTGCCAGCAGTGAGGACGGAGTCTACGAGCAGTACTTC
-	TRBV19	TRBJ2-3	TRBD1	CASSIDSRQGGTDTQYF	TGTGCCAGTAGTATAGATAGCCGACAGGGTGGGACAGATACGCAGTATTTT
-	TRBV5-6	TRBJ2-5	-	CASSPGFQETQYF	TGTGCCAGCAGCCCGGGGTTCCAAGAGACCCAGTACTTC
-	TRBV29-1	TRBJ2-1	TRBD1	CSVSQGWYDEQFF	TGCAGCGTCTCACAGGGGTGGTACGATGAGCAGTTCTTC
-	TRBV7-9	TRBJ2-5	-	CASSPHLQETQYF	TGTGCCAGCAGCCCCCATTTACAGGAGACCCAGTACTTC
-	TRBV21-1	TRBJ2-5	-	CASTDRAFSQYF	TGTGCCAGCACGGACAGGGCTTTCTCCCAGTACTTC
-	TRBV4-3	TRBJ2-5	TRBD1	CASSHDRAAETQYF	TGCGCCAGCAGCCACGACAGGGCGGCTGAGACCCAGTACTTC
-	TRBV15	TRBJ2-5	-	CATSRDHAGGKTQYF	TGTGCCACCAGCAGAGATCATGCAGGAGGGAAGACCCAGTACTTC
-	TRBV15	TRBJ2-3	TRBD2	CATSRDGAGGRTDTQYF	TGTGCCACCAGCAGAGACGGAGCGGGGGGCCGGACAGATACGCAGTATTTT
few	TRBV7-9	TRBJ2-7	TRBD2	CASSRTSGAVYEQYF	TGTGCCAGCAGCCGGACTAGCGGGGCCGTCTACGAGCAGTACTTC
-	TRBV19	TRBJ2-7	-	CASSSAYEQYF	TGTGCCAGTAGTTCCGCCTACGAGCAGTACTTC
-	TRBV7-9	TRBJ2-5	-	CASRNLGRGPPSYQETQYF	TGTGCCAGCCGTAATTTGGGGCGGGGGCCGCCCTCGTACCAAGAGACCCAGTACTTC
once	TRBV13	TRBJ2-2	TRBD1	CASVQGVVGELFF	TGTGCCAGCGTCCAGGGGGTGGTCGGGGAGCTGTTTTTT